The clone carrying this TCR beta chain was recorded many times. This sample is drawn from a study of spatial heterogeneity in lung cancer. Trimming cost V 6 bases and J 9 bases; bases outside gene matches: 15. This CDR3 is 15 amino acids long. Germline loops: CDR1 DFQATT, CDR2 SNEGSKA (reference sequence). TCRdb re-called the 5' RACE reads with MiXCR, one entry per CDR3 protein. Of tens of thousands of distinct CDR3 sequences in the sample, over 4.5% are singletons; the top ten hold roughly 10%. Time point reported: sample taken at primary tumor resection. The cohort: roughly 72 early-stage, untreated non-small cell lung cancer patients.

The TCR was taken from a male donor with early-stage non-small cell lung cancer. The sample was PBMCs, taken at surgery. This chain connects TRBV20-1 to TRBJ1-5; 9 bases align to TRBD1. The CDR3 DNA reads TGCAGTGCGCTCACAGGGGGCGCGGAGGATCGGCCCCAGCATTTT. Residues: CSALTGGAEDRPQHF.